The T cell receptor beta chain described here comes from a study of blood T cell repertoires in COVID-19. As for the study in general: Acute-phase and convalescent COVID-19 samples originated in the United States, Italy and Spain. T cells, B-cell-depleted T cells, or PBMCs provided the cDNA or gDNA that served as material.

The germline CDR1 and CDR2 sequences are WNHNN and SYGVQD (reference sequence). This CDR3 is 13 amino acids long. The V and J ends lost 3 bases and 10 bases, in that order; junction bases with no gene match: 1. In the source study's methods: Amplification of reference gene primers was used by the study to estimate nucleated cell counts. Some clones are missing from TCRdb's copy, which holds only in-frame ones; the method was immunoSEQ multiplex PCR. That table furnishes V, J and clone size, whereas the DNA furnished D and trimming. The sample contains some 190,000 clones, roughly 89% of which appear only once.

Sequenced: PBMCs or T cells enriched from blood (not recorded which). The gene calls are TRBV10-1 and TRBJ1-6; TRBD1 matches at 9 bases. This TCR came from a woman aged 40 to 50 with acute COVID-19. CDR3 bases: TGCGCCAGCAGTGAACAGGGGGCCTCACCCCTCCACTTT. Encoded protein: CASSEQGASPLHF.